The 32 T cell receptor beta chains listed next were all sequenced from one sample in a study of blood T cell repertoires in COVID-19. Only in-frame clones appear in the TCRdb table, and some are missing; sequencing was by immunoSEQ multiplex PCR. The table has under 300,000 clones, 90% to 95% seen once. The sample taken for sequencing was PBMCs or T cells enriched from blood (not recorded which). These receptors originate from a human donor in a cohort exposed to, infected with or recovered from COVID-19 (not recorded which). The donor label of this sample is uncertain.

V is TRBV7-2 and J is TRBJ2-6, with TRBD2 matching over 15 bases. Per germline, CDR1 SGHTA and CDR2 FQGNSA. V shed 0 bases, J shed 1 base, and the junction held 4 bases outside the gene matches. The CDR3 extends over 20 amino acids. CDR3 in amino acids: CASSLAGLAGGGSGANVLTF. Written as DNA, the CDR3 is TGTGCCAGCAGCTTAGCGGGACTAGCGGGGGGCGGGTCTGGGGCCAACGTCCTGACTTTC.

The genes are TRBV5-1 and TRBJ1-2, with 10 bases matching TRBD1. V lost 1 base and J lost 2; bases outside the gene matches: 23. CDR1 and CDR2 from the germline V gene are SGHRS and YFSETQ. The CDR3 consists of 22 residues. As DNA, the CDR3 is TGCGCCAGCAGCTTGCCCCGGACAGGGGGAACTGGGACGGGGAGGGGCAACTATGGCTACACCTTC. Its translation: CASSLPRTGGTGTGRGNYGYTF.

The chain has TRBV4-1 and TRBJ1-6; D perhaps matches TRBD1 (5 bases). In germline, CDR1 is MGHRA, CDR2 YSYEKL. Between the trimmed V and J ends, which lost 0 bases and 3 bases, there was a span of 12 bases. The CDR3 sequence is 17 residues long. The CDR3 DNA sequence: TGCGCCAGCAGCCAAGAGGGAAGGGGTTACTATAATTCACCCCTCCACTTT. This gives the protein CASSQEGRGYYNSPLHF.

V usage is TRBV7-2 and J usage is TRBJ2-3, with no clear D. The CDR3 is made up of 13 amino acids. Trimming pared 2 bases from V and 4 bases from J, leaving 7 bases between. Germline lookup yields CDR1 SGHTA and CDR2 FQGNSA. The chain's CDR3 is CASSLISADTQYF. The CDR3 DNA reads as TGTGCCAGCAGCTTAATATCTGCAGATACGCAGTATTTT.

The V gene is TRBV3-1 (or the pseudogene TRBV3-2), the J gene TRBJ2-7; 13 nucleotides line up with TRBD2. The germline gives CDR1 LGHDT, CDR2 YNNKEL (reference sequence). CDR3 length equals 15 residues. Trimming cost V 1 base and J 3 bases; bases outside gene matches: 0. The CDR3 here is CASSQGTSGGYEQYF. The CDR3 bases are TGTGCCAGCAGCCAAGGGACTAGCGGGGGCTACGAGCAGTACTTC.

This chain connects TRBV4-2 to TRBJ1-6; no clear D. CDR1 and CDR2 from the germline V gene are LGHNA and YNFKEQ. This CDR3 region has 14 residues. Trimming cost V 0 bases and J 15 bases, with 15 bases left between them. The CDR3 DNA follows: TGTGCCAGCAGCCAAGAAGGTGAGGGATGGGGCCTCCACTTT. Translation: CASSQEGEGWGLHF.

J is TRBJ2-1 and V is TRBV18; no reliable D call. CDR1 KGHSH and CDR2 LQKENI come from the germline V gene. CDR3 size: 16 residues. V shed 0 bases and J shed 2 bases, with 11 bases lying between them. CDR3 residues: CASSPPRLLTYNEQFF. The CDR3 nucleotides are TGTGCCAGCTCACCACCGAGACTTCTGACCTACAATGAGCAGTTCTTC. The variable domain in full, with the rest retrieved from reference TRBV18 and TRBJ2-1, is NAGVMQNPRHLVRRRGQEARLRCSPMKGHSHVYWYRQLPEEGLKFMVYLQKENIIDESGMPKERFSAEFPKEGPSILRIQQVVRGDSAAYFCASSPPRLLTYNEQFFGPGTRLTVL.

V is TRBV29-1 and J is TRBJ1-2; tentative D call: TRBD1 (6 bases). The germline V and J ends were trimmed by 6 bases and 5 bases, with 10 bases remaining between them. CDR1 and CDR2 (germline): SQVTM, ANQGSEA. This CDR3 contains 11 residues. The CDR3 spells CSVADRYGYTF. The CDR3 DNA follows: TGCAGCGTCGCGGACAGATATGGCTACACCTTC.

The rearrangement links TRBV5-4 to TRBJ2-6; 9 nucleotides agree with TRBD1. The germline V gene encodes CDR1 SGHNT and CDR2 YYREEE (reference sequence). Trimming at V came to 6 bases and at J to 0 bases, leaving 4 bases not matched to a gene. CDR3 length: 16 residues. CDR3 nucleotides: TGTGCCAGCACAGACAGGGGGGCCTCTGGGGCCAACGTCCTGACTTTC. Protein sequence: CASTDRGASGANVLTF.

The V call is TRBV30, the J call TRBJ1-6, with D unclear. The V end lost 0 bases, the J end lost 5 bases, and 11 bases lay between the germline ends. Germline V gene data show CDR1 as GTSNPN and CDR2 as SVGIG (reference sequence). The CDR3 spans 15 residues. As DNA, the CDR3 is TGTGCCTGGAGTGTACTGCCGGGGAATAATTCACCCCTCCACTTT. Amino acids: CAWSVLPGNNSPLHF.

The CDR3 region is CASRLTRGTEAFF. CDR3 DNA sequence: TGTGCCAGCAGGCTAACCCGGGGAACTGAAGCTTTCTTT. V usage is TRBV3-1 (or the pseudogene TRBV3-2) and J usage is TRBJ1-1; D call uncertain. This CDR3 is built from 13 residues. V lost 6 bases to trimming and J lost 5 bases, with 13 bases between them. The germline CDR1 and CDR2 sequences are LGHDT and YNNKEL (reference sequence).

V is TRBV9 and J is TRBJ2-7; TRBD2 aligns across 7 bases. The junction had 5 bases not matched to a gene; V was cut back by 2 bases and J by 0 bases. The CDR3 loop spans 15 amino acids. Germline V gene sequence: CDR1 SGDLS, CDR2 YYNGEE. The CDR3 DNA is TGTGCCAGCAGCGTGGGAGCGGGGATCTCCTACGAGCAGTACTTC. This codes for CASSVGAGISYEQYF.

The chain is built from TRBV5-4 and TRBJ1-2, with D uncertain. The CDR3 runs 14 residues. The germline V gene encodes CDR1 SGHNT and CDR2 YYREEE (reference sequence). Trimming cost V 5 bases and J 8 bases, with 19 bases left between them. CDR3 sequence reads: CASSFPERSRGYTF. CDR3 DNA: TGTGCCAGCAGTTTTCCCGAGCGGTCCAGGGGCTACACCTTC.

The chain joins TRBV30 to TRBJ1-2, with 9 bases identical to TRBD1. V shed 4 bases, J shed 6 bases, and the junction held 9 bases outside the gene matches. The CDR3 length is 14 residues. Germline V lookup: CDR1 GTSNPN, CDR2 SVGIG (reference sequence). As DNA, the CDR3 is TGTGCCTGGAAACAGGGGGCGCCCGGGGATGGCTACACCTTC. Translating gives CAWKQGAPGDGYTF.

V is TRBV19 and J is TRBJ1-5, with TRBD1 matching over 8 bases. The J segment lost 2 bases and the V segment lost 8 bases, leaving 8 bases of the junction unmatched. The CDR3 has 15 amino acids. Germline-derived CDR1 and CDR2 are LNHDA and SQIVND (reference sequence). The CDR3 is CASRPDRGGNQPQHF. CDR3 sequence (DNA): TGTGCCAGTCGCCCTGACAGGGGTGGCAATCAGCCCCAGCATTTT. Based on the CDR3 plus reference TRBV19 and TRBJ1-5, the full variable domain is DGGITQSPKYLFRKEGQNVTLSCEQNLNHDAMYWYRQDPGQGLRLIYYSQIVNDFQKGDIAEGYSVSREKKESFPLTVTSAQKNPTAFYLCASRPDRGGNQPQHFGDGTRLSIL.

This rearrangement joins TRBV2 to TRBJ1-1, with D maybe TRBD1 (5 bases). The germline V gene encodes CDR1 SNHLY and CDR2 FYNNEI. V lost 6 bases and J 6 bases, leaving 8 bases between the germline ends. The CDR3 runs to 11 residues. CDR3 nucleotides: TGTGCCAGCAGCGGGGGGTCTGAAGCTTTCTTT. Encoded protein: CASSGGSEAFF.

This clone was observed once. The chain employs TRBV10-3 and TRBJ2-7; TRBD1 matches at 10 bases. CDR1 and CDR2 (germline): ENHRY, SYGVKD. The J segment lost 0 bases and the V segment lost 8 bases, leaving 13 bases of the junction unmatched. The CDR3 is 17 amino acids. CDR3 loop: CAIQRDRGSSLSYEQYF. The CDR3 DNA follows: TGTGCCATCCAACGGGACAGGGGATCTTCACTCTCCTACGAGCAGTACTTC.

This chain links TRBV4-1 with TRBJ1-2, with D unclear. Germline V gives CDR1 MGHRA, CDR2 YSYEKL. The length of the CDR3 is 13 residues. Trimming removed 1 base at V and 4 bases at J, with 7 bases between. The CDR3 protein is CASSQVGRYGYTF. In DNA form, the CDR3 reads TGCGCCAGCAGCCAAGTGGGCCGCTATGGCTACACCTTC.

V is TRBV4-3 and J is TRBJ2-7, with a possible D match to TRBD1 (6 bases). The germline V gene encodes CDR1 LGHNA and CDR2 YSLEER. Trimming pared 5 bases from V and 2 bases from J, leaving 13 bases between. There are 14 residues in the CDR3. For the CDR3, the DNA is TGCGCCAGCAGCGATACAACAGGGCCCTACGAGCAGTACTTC. Its translation: CASSDTTGPYEQYF.

V is TRBV2 and J is TRBJ2-2; D is possibly TRBD2 (5 bases). Germline lookup yields CDR1 SNHLY and CDR2 FYNNEI. Trimming removed 3 bases at V and 4 bases at J, with 15 bases between. The CDR3 is 16 residues long. The CDR3 here is CASSEDWLRTTGELFF. CDR3 sequence (DNA): TGTGCCAGCAGTGAGGACTGGCTAAGAACCACCGGGGAGCTGTTTTTT.

The CDR3: CSASSGRLQETQYF. The CDR3 DNA sequence: TGCAGTGCTAGTTCGGGGAGGCTGCAAGAGACCCAGTACTTC. The gene calls are TRBV20-1 and TRBJ2-5; D perhaps matches TRBD2 (6 bases). The germline gives CDR1 DFQATT, CDR2 SNEGSKA (reference sequence). V lost 3 bases and J 2 bases, leaving 13 bases between the germline ends. This CDR3 has 14 residues.

This chain links TRBV28 with TRBJ2-7; 9 bases are a match to TRBD1. With 10 bases clipped from V and 5 bases from J, the junction kept 6 bases outside the gene matches. The germline V gene has CDR1 MDHEN and CDR2 SYDVKM. The CDR3 runs 12 residues. In DNA, the CDR3 is TGTGCCACCTGGACAGGGGAGAACGAGCAGTACTTC. Translating it yields CATWTGENEQYF.

This clone was seen just once. The chain joins TRBV19 to TRBJ2-2; possibly TRBD2 for D (5 bases). The CDR3 sequence is 16 residues long. The germline gives CDR1 LNHDA, CDR2 SQIVND (reference sequence). The V and J ends lost 1 base and 6 bases respectively, with 15 bases between them. The CDR3 loop reads CASSIAGKRVPGELFF. The CDR3 DNA reads TGTGCCAGTAGTATAGCGGGGAAAAGGGTTCCCGGGGAGCTGTTTTTT.

V gene TRBV29-1 combines with J gene TRBJ2-7; tentative D call: TRBD2 (7 bases). Trimming removed 3 bases at V and 6 bases at J, with 12 bases between. This CDR3 region has 12 residues. Looked up from germline, CDR1 is SQVTM and CDR2 is ANQGSEA. The CDR3 region is CSVDVGGVEQYF. CDR3 DNA sequence: TGCAGCGTTGACGTAGGGGGGGTCGAGCAGTACTTC.

CDR3 DNA sequence: TGTGCCAGCAGCAATAGGGGGATTCGTCTGTGCGGCTACACCTTC. Translation: CASSNRGIRLCGYTF. The chain uses TRBV21-1 and TRBJ1-2; TRBD1 is taken as the D call from the table, unchecked against the DNA. TRBV21-1 is listed as a pseudogene. There are 15 residues in the CDR3.

Written as DNA, the CDR3 is TGCGCCAGCAGCCGAACTCCGGGACAGGGGGCGAACACCGGGGAGCTGTTTTTT. This sequence encodes CASSRTPGQGANTGELFF. J is TRBJ2-2 and V is TRBV4-3, with 11 bases lining up with TRBD1. Per the germline V gene, CDR1 is LGHNA and CDR2 is YSLEER. The CDR3 runs 18 residues. V shed 4 bases and J 0 bases; nucleotides not matched to a gene: 7.

This chain joins TRBV15 and TRBJ1-3; tentative D call: TRBD1 (6 bases). The CDR3 has 14 amino acids. The germline V gene encodes CDR1 LNHNV and CDR2 YYDKDF (reference sequence). With 6 bases removed from V and 0 bases from J, the gap between germline ends came to 9 bases. CDR3 protein: CATSAGDSGNTIYF. The CDR3, as DNA: TGTGCCACCAGTGCAGGGGACTCTGGAAACACCATATATTTT.

V and J are TRBV30 and TRBJ1-1; 7 bases are shared with TRBD1. The V segment lost 5 bases and the J segment 5 bases; nucleotides outside the gene matches: 2. The CDR3 loop spans 11 amino acids. Germline assignment: CDR1 GTSNPN and CDR2 SVGIG (reference sequence). Here the CDR3 reads CAWQTGTEAFF. Written as DNA, the CDR3 is TGTGCCTGGCAGACAGGGACTGAAGCTTTCTTT.

Here the CDR3 DNA reads TGCGCCAGCAGCCAGGGGTACAGAGGGTTAGGGTCACCCCTCCACTTT. Protein: CASSQGYRGLGSPLHF. The chain links TRBV4-1 to TRBJ1-6; D is undetermined. This CDR3 has 16 amino acids. The germline V gene encodes CDR1 MGHRA and CDR2 YSYEKL. V was pared by 3 bases and J by 10 bases, with 19 bases between.

The chain has TRBV6-1 and TRBJ2-2, with D perhaps matching TRBD2 (5 bases). V dropped 3 bases and J dropped 6 bases, with 17 bases sitting between them. Germline lookup yields CDR1 MNHNS and CDR2 SASEGT. The CDR3 extends over 16 amino acids. The CDR3 region is CASSDRAPGWAGELFF. The DNA of the CDR3 is TGTGCCAGCAGTGACCGAGCGCCGGGGTGGGCCGGGGAGCTGTTTTTT.

This chain links TRBV9 with TRBJ2-1; 14 nucleotides align to TRBD2. Germline V gives CDR1 SGDLS, CDR2 YYNGEE. CDR3 length equals 17 residues. The trim removed 1 base at V and 8 bases at J, leaving 8 bases unmatched. The CDR3 loop reads CASSVTQTSGGADEQFF. The DNA of the CDR3 is TGTGCCAGCAGCGTAACCCAGACTAGCGGGGGGGCCGATGAGCAGTTCTTC.

The gene calls are TRBV18 and TRBJ1-1; possible D gene TRBD1, 6 bases. CDR3 length: 12 amino acids. The V end was cut by 0 bases, the J end by 8 bases, with 7 bases between. Germline CDR1 KGHSH, CDR2 LQKENI. The CDR3: CASSPPTGEAFF. The CDR3 bases are TGTGCCAGCTCACCACCGACAGGAGAAGCTTTCTTT.